The 5 T cell receptor beta chains reported below all come from one sample, sequenced in a study of cytomegalovirus exposure and HLA in healthy donors. Produced via immunoSEQ multiplex PCR; TCRdb's table is partial and in-frame only. Here the sample spans roughly 140,000 clones, about 90% being singletons. Material for sequencing was PBMCs. The origin of the receptors is a woman younger than 35 in good health and CMV-seropositive.

CDR3 loop: CASRQSQAGDSPLHF. DNA of the CDR3: TGTGCCAGCAGACAATCCCAGGCGGGGGATTCACCCCTCCACTTT. The chain links TRBV25-1 to TRBJ1-6; a weak D match, TRBD1 (5 bases). This CDR3 is built from 15 residues. Trimming cost V 6 bases and J 8 bases, with 17 bases left between them. Germline V gene data show CDR1 as MGHDK and CDR2 as SYGVNS.

This rearrangement joins TRBV6-4 to TRBJ2-7; 8 positions agree with TRBD1. The CDR3 spans 17 residues. Germline V CDR1 and CDR2: MRHNA, SNTAGT. V shed 7 bases, J shed 5 bases, and the junction held 19 bases outside the gene matches. The CDR3 DNA follows: TGTGCCAGCAAACCGGGACAGGCCCCACTTCGGATCCACGAGCAGTACTTC. Translated: CASKPGQAPLRIHEQYF.

This rearrangement joins TRBV5-1 to TRBJ2-2; TRBD2 aligns across 13 bases. The CDR3 is made up of 17 amino acids. Trimming removed 4 bases from V and 6 bases from J; junction bases left unmatched: 9. Germline V CDR1 and CDR2: SGHRS, YFSETQ. The CDR3 loop is CASSKLAGGPRAGELFF. The CDR3 nucleotides read TGCGCCAGCAGCAAACTAGCGGGAGGGCCGAGGGCCGGGGAGCTGTTTTTT.

This chain uses TRBV18 with TRBJ2-5, with 9 bases matching TRBD2. The CDR3 extends over 15 amino acids. The V segment lost 3 bases and the J segment 1 base; nucleotides outside the gene matches: 3. Germline V gene data show CDR1 as KGHSH and CDR2 as LQKENI. The CDR3, as DNA: TGTGCCAGCTCACCGTTTAGCGGGAGCCAAGAGACCCAGTACTTC. The encoded protein is CASSPFSGSQETQYF.

This clone was recorded once. This chain links TRBV27 with TRBJ2-1; D perhaps matches TRBD1 (5 bases). CDR3 length equals 13 residues. The V gene's germline CDR1 is MNHEY and CDR2 SMNVEV (reference sequence). Trimming removed 6 bases at V and 7 bases at J, with 13 bases between. The CDR3: CASSLRQFNEQFF. For the CDR3, the DNA is TGTGCCAGCAGCCTGCGACAGTTTAATGAGCAGTTCTTC.